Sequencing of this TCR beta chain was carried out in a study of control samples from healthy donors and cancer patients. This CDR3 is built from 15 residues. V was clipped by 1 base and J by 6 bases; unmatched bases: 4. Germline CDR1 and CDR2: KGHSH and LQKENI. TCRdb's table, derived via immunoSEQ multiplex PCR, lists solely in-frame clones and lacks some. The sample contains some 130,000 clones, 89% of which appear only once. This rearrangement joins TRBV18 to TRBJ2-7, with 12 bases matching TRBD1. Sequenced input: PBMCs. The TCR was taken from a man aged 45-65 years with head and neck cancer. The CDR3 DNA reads TGTGCCAGCTCACCACGTGGGACAGGGGGCGCCGAGCAGTACTTC. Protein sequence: CASSPRGTGGAEQYF.